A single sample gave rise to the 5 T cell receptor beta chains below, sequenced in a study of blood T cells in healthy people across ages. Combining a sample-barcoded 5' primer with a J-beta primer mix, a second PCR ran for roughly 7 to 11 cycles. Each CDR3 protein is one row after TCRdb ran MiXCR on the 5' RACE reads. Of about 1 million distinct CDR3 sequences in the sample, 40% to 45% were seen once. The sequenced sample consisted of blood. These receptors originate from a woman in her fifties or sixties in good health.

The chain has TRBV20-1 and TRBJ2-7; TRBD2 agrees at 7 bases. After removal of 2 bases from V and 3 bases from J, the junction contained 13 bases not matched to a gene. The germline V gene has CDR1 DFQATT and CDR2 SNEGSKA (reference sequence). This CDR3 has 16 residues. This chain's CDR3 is CSARLHSGLIFYEQYF. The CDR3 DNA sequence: TGCAGTGCTAGACTTCACTCGGGACTAATTTTCTACGAGCAGTACTTC.

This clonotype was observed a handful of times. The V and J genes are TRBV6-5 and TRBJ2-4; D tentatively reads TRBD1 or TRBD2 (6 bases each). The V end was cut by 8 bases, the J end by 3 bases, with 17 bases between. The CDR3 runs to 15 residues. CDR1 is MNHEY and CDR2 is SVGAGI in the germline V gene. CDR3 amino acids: CASSPSGGLKNIQYF. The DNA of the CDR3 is TGTGCCAGCTCTCCTTCTGGGGGGCTCAAAAACATTCAGTACTTC.

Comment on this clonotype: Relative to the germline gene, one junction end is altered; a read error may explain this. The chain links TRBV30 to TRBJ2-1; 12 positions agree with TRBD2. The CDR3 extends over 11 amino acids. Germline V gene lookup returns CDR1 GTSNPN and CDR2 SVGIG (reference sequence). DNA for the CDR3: TGCCTAGCGGGAGGGTCCAATGAGCAGTTCTTC. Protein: CLAGGSNEQFF.

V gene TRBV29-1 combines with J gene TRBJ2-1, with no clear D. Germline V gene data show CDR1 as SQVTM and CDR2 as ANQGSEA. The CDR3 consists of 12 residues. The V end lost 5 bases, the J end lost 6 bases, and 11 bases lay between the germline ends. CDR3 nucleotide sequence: TGCAGCGTTCTGACTGGGGTCAATGAGCAGTTCTTC. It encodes CSVLTGVNEQFF.

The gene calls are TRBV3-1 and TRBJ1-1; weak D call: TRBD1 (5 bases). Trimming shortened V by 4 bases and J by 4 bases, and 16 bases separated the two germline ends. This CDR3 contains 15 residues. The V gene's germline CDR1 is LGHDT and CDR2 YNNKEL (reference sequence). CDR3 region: CASSLRPVGTTEAFF. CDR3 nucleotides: TGTGCCAGCAGCCTGCGACCGGTGGGGACCACTGAAGCTTTCTTT.